The 25 T cell receptor beta chains presented below share a single source sample, sequenced in a study of shared clonotypes between healthy human individuals. This table comes from immunoSEQ multiplex PCR, and its TCRdb copy is limited to in-frame clones, with some not included. The data contain approximately 340,000 clones, 74% of them singletons. Sequencing input: memory CD4+ T cells sorted from blood. The subset here: CD45RA-negative fraction. Receptors originate from a man in his thirties or forties in good health.

The rearrangement links TRBV29-1 to TRBJ2-3; 8 nucleotides align to TRBD1. CDR3 length: 13 residues. Germline CDR1 reads SQVTM; CDR2 reads ANQGSEA. After removal of 3 bases from V and 5 bases from J, the junction contained 4 bases not matched to a gene. The CDR3 here is CSVDGRGLDTQYF. The CDR3 nucleotides read TGCAGCGTTGACGGCAGGGGGCTAGATACGCAGTATTTT.

This sequence joins TRBV19 and TRBJ2-7, with D possibly being TRBD1 (5 bases). CDR1 and CDR2 (germline): LNHDA, SQIVND (reference sequence). This CDR3 is 14 amino acids long. Trimming took off 4 bases at V and 3 bases at J, with 13 bases between the two ends. The CDR3 DNA is TGTGCCAGTAGTACGACAGCCTATAACTACGAGCAGTACTTC. Translated: CASSTTAYNYEQYF.

This sequence joins TRBV29-1 and TRBJ1-5; 7 nucleotides align to TRBD1. With V trimmed by 4 bases and J by 1 base, 4 bases remained unmatched. The V gene's germline CDR1 is SQVTM and CDR2 ANQGSEA. The CDR3 loop spans 14 amino acids. The CDR3 bases are TGCAGCGTTGCAGGGGGTAGGAGCAATCAGCCCCAGCATTTT. It yields the protein CSVAGGRSNQPQHF.

The CDR3 loop is CASSVRGSGRNEQFF. CDR3 DNA: TGTGCCAGCAGCGTCCGGGGTAGCGGGAGGAATGAGCAGTTCTTC. This chain links TRBV7-9 with TRBJ2-1, with TRBD2 matching 10 bases. Trimming cost V 5 bases and J 7 bases; bases outside gene matches: 8. CDR1 and CDR2 from the germline V gene are SEHNR and FQNEAQ (reference sequence). The CDR3 loop spans 15 amino acids.

The chain couples TRBV27 to TRBJ2-7, with 7 positions matching TRBD1. The CDR3 has 14 amino acids. The germline CDR1 and CDR2 sequences are MNHEY and SMNVEV (reference sequence). V was pared by 5 bases and J by 5 bases, with 9 bases of the junction left unmatched. The DNA of the CDR3 is TGTGCCAGCAGTAAGACAGGGTTTAAAAACGAGCAGTACTTC. This sequence encodes CASSKTGFKNEQYF.

This clone showed up just a few times. The V and J genes are TRBV6-6 and TRBJ2-4; D is possibly TRBD1 (6 bases). Trimming took off 5 bases at V and 9 bases at J, with 14 bases between the two ends. The CDR3 length is 13 residues. The V gene's germline CDR1 is MNHNY and CDR2 SVGAGI (reference sequence). The CDR3 bases are TGTGCCAGCAGTAAGGGGGAGTCCCTCATTCAGTACTTC. It translates to CASSKGESLIQYF.

This clone turned up a few times. The V and J genes are TRBV11-3 and TRBJ2-1; D perhaps matches TRBD1 (6 bases). V shed 1 base and J shed 7 bases, with 8 bases lying between them. This CDR3 contains 13 residues. Germline V gene lookup returns CDR1 SGHNT and CDR2 YENEEA. The CDR3 loop reads CASSLGQGNEQFF. The CDR3 coding sequence is TGTGCCAGCAGCTTAGGGCAGGGGAATGAGCAGTTCTTC.

In its sample, this clone was seen a few times. The V gene is TRBV7-2, the J gene TRBJ2-7; D might be TRBD2 (6 bases). The CDR3 runs to 13 residues. Germline loops: CDR1 SGHTA, CDR2 FQGNSA. Between the trimmed V and J ends, which lost 6 bases and 2 bases, there was a span of 11 bases. The CDR3 protein is CASRRGLTYEQYF. CDR3 nucleotide sequence: TGTGCCAGCAGGCGGGGCCTTACCTACGAGCAGTACTTC.

The chain links TRBV7-9 to TRBJ2-3, with a tentative D call TRBD2 (6 bases). Germline V gives CDR1 SEHNR, CDR2 FQNEAQ (reference sequence). This CDR3 has 12 residues. The V end was cut by 4 bases, the J end by 11 bases, with 13 bases between. CDR3 DNA sequence: TGTGCCAGCAGCTCCGGGACTCGAGGGCAGTATTTT. Encoded protein: CASSSGTRGQYF.

The chain recombines TRBV19 with TRBJ1-2; D is unresolved. Germline V CDR1 and CDR2: LNHDA, SQIVND (reference sequence). The ends were cut back, 3 bases at V and 4 bases at J, with 9 bases in the middle. This CDR3 has 13 residues. CDR3 amino acids: CASSMSGPYGYTF. The CDR3 DNA reads as TGTGCCAGTAGTATGTCCGGGCCCTATGGCTACACCTTC.

This clone appeared many times. The chain recombines TRBV15 with TRBJ2-6; TRBD1 is a possible D gene (5 bases). The V gene's germline CDR1 is LNHNV and CDR2 YYDKDF (reference sequence). The CDR3 runs to 17 residues. The V and J ends lost 6 bases and 0 bases respectively, with 15 bases between them. CDR3 DNA: TGTGCCACCAGTCGACAGTTAATCTTCTCTGGGGCCAACGTCCTGACTTTC. It is translated as CATSRQLIFSGANVLTF.

V and J are TRBV29-1 and TRBJ2-2; TRBD2 is a possible D gene (7 bases). CDR1 is SQVTM, CDR2 ANQGSEA, per germline. This CDR3 has 15 residues. Trimming took 7 bases from V and 4 from J, leaving 19 bases between them. As DNA, the CDR3 is TGCAGCGCGGGAAAACGGGGGGCCGGCACCGGGGAGCTGTTTTTT. Residues: CSAGKRGAGTGELFF.

This clone showed up just once. The chain uses TRBV7-9 and TRBJ2-2; D may match TRBD1 or TRBD2 (6 bases each). Per the germline V gene, CDR1 is SEHNR and CDR2 is FQNEAQ (reference sequence). Trimming stripped 4 bases from V and 1 base from J, with 13 bases between. The CDR3 runs 16 residues. For the CDR3, the DNA is TGTGCCAGCAGCTCCCCCGGGGGCCAGAACACCGGGGAGCTGTTTTTT. Protein sequence: CASSSPGGQNTGELFF.

The chain has TRBV27 and TRBJ1-2; maybe TRBD1 (6 bases). The CDR3 extends over 18 amino acids. Trimming cost V 5 bases and J 2 bases, with 24 bases left between them. Per germline, CDR1 MNHEY and CDR2 SMNVEV (reference sequence). The CDR3 reads CASSRRAGTSSNNYGYTF. The CDR3 region has the DNA TGTGCCAGCAGTCGACGCGCCGGGACAAGCTCAAACAACTATGGCTACACCTTC.

In this sample, this clone turned up a few times. The chain is built from TRBV7-2 and TRBJ2-4; 7 bases agree with TRBD1. Germline V gene sequence: CDR1 SGHTA, CDR2 FQGNSA. V was clipped by 5 bases and J by 2 bases; unmatched bases: 6. The CDR3 is 15 amino acids. This chain's CDR3 is CASSPDRVSKNIQYF. The DNA for the CDR3 is TGTGCCAGCAGCCCAGACAGGGTCTCCAAAAACATTCAGTACTTC.

This chain connects TRBV30 to TRBJ1-1; no reliable D call. Germline CDR1 reads GTSNPN; CDR2 reads SVGIG (reference sequence). Trimming removed 6 bases from V and 5 bases from J, with 13 bases in between. This CDR3 is built from 12 residues. CDR3 amino acids: CACWRSLTEAFF. CDR3 in DNA: TGTGCCTGTTGGAGGAGTCTTACTGAAGCTTTCTTT. The full variable domain, its missing parts supplied by reference TRBV30 and TRBJ1-1, is SQTIHQWPATLVQPVGSPLSLECTVEGTSNPNLYWYRQAAGRGLQLLFYSVGIGQISSEVPQNLSASRPQDRQFILSSKKLLLSDSGFYLCACWRSLTEAFFGQGTRLTVV.

In its sample, this clone was seen a few times. This chain joins TRBV28 and TRBJ2-7; D gene ambiguous. This CDR3 is 14 amino acids long. Per germline, CDR1 MDHEN and CDR2 SYDVKM. V gave up 7 bases and J gave up 3 bases, with 16 bases separating them. CDR3 DNA: TGTGCCAGCAACGTACAGACAATAGGCTACGAGCAGTACTTC. This codes for CASNVQTIGYEQYF.

The V and J genes are TRBV5-1 and TRBJ2-3, with 7 positions matching TRBD2. V lost 7 bases, J lost 0 bases, and 11 bases stayed unmatched. The CDR3 is made up of 16 amino acids. From germline, CDR1 is SGHRS and CDR2 YFSETQ. The CDR3 DNA follows: TGCGCCAGCGCCCAGGCTAGCGGTACTAGCACAGATACGCAGTATTTT. This translates into CASAQASGTSTDTQYF.

V is TRBV7-9 and J is TRBJ1-1, with a possible D match to TRBD1 (6 bases). Germline loops: CDR1 SEHNR, CDR2 FQNEAQ (reference sequence). Trimming left V 2 bases short and J 0 bases short, with 10 bases between. This CDR3 comprises 15 residues. This CDR3 reads CASSLKGGMNTEAFF. In DNA form, the CDR3 reads TGTGCCAGCAGCTTAAAGGGGGGCATGAACACTGAAGCTTTCTTT.

This clone was seen a few times. The V call is TRBV5-1, the J call TRBJ2-1; tentatively, D is TRBD2 (6 bases). The CDR3 length is 20 residues. CDR1 SGHRS and CDR2 YFSETQ come from the germline V gene. The V gene lost 3 bases and the J gene lost 10 bases, with 35 bases spanning the gap. CDR3 coding DNA: TGCGCCAGCAGCTCCTCGGGACGCAGGGAGGACCGCCAGACCATTGGGGAGCAGTTCTTC. Translating it yields CASSSSGRREDRQTIGEQFF. Using reference TRBV5-1 and TRBJ2-1 for the parts outside the CDR3, the full variable domain is KAGVTQTPRYLIKTRGQQVTLSCSPISGHRSVSWYQQTPGQGLQFLFEYFSETQRNKGNFPGRFSGRQFSNSRSEMNVSTLELGDSALYLCASSSSGRREDRQTIGEQFFGPGTRLTVL.

The J gene is TRBJ2-5, the V gene TRBV27; tentatively, D is TRBD2 (6 bases). The CDR3 loop spans 13 amino acids. The V end was cut by 8 bases, the J end by 3 bases, with 13 bases between. Germline assignment: CDR1 MNHEY and CDR2 SMNVEV (reference sequence). The CDR3 region is CASRRGVKETQYF. For the CDR3, the DNA is TGTGCCAGCCGGAGGGGAGTCAAAGAGACCCAGTACTTC.

The V and J genes are TRBV25-1 and TRBJ2-1; 13 bases agree with TRBD2. The length of the CDR3 is 17 residues. J lost 8 bases, V lost 4 bases, and 11 bases had no gene match. Germline V gene data show CDR1 as MGHDK and CDR2 as SYGVNS. CDR3 in amino acids: CASSAAILAGGPDEQFF. The CDR3 nucleotides read TGTGCCAGCAGTGCAGCCATACTAGCGGGAGGGCCGGATGAGCAGTTCTTC.

The chain joins TRBV2 to TRBJ1-1, with 9 bases matching TRBD1. The germline V gene has CDR1 SNHLY and CDR2 FYNNEI. The CDR3 consists of 14 residues. V trimming: 5 bases; J trimming: 3 bases; junction bases outside the gene matches: 4. CDR3 nucleotide sequence: TGTGCCAGCAGTATAACAGGGGGCGACACTGAAGCTTTCTTT. This codes for CASSITGGDTEAFF.

The chain has TRBV28 and TRBJ1-2; D is uncertain. Germline loops: CDR1 MDHEN, CDR2 SYDVKM. The ends were cut back, 4 bases at V and 8 bases at J, with 8 bases in the middle. The CDR3 has 11 residues. CDR3 nucleotides: TGTGCCAGCAGTTCGAGGGTCGGCTACACCTTC. Residues: CASSSRVGYTF.

J is TRBJ2-1 and V is TRBV7-8, with no clear D. CDR3 length: 18 amino acids. The germline V gene encodes CDR1 SGHVS and CDR2 FQNEAQ. Deletions cut 7 bases from V and 7 bases from J, with 29 bases between. The CDR3 DNA sequence: TGTGCCAGCACCCTCGACCTGGGTCCGCATAACCCCCCGAATGAGCAGTTCTTC. Protein sequence: CASTLDLGPHNPPNEQFF.